The clone carrying this T cell receptor beta chain was found a few times. This sample is drawn from a study of T cells in Graves' hyperthyroidism and ophthalmopathy. Amplified TCR beta CDR3 regions came from RNA transcripts. RT-PCR in the first round (using the HTBI primer set) targeted the TCR CDR3. One entry per CDR3 protein results from TCRdb running MiXCR on the multiplex PCR reads. The sample has approximately 620,000 distinct CDR3 sequences; over 11% are singletons. First hyperthyroidism diagnosis is when the blood sample was obtained, before any ophthalmopathy symptoms. PBMCs came from around 10 ml fresh peripheral blood. The material sequenced was blood. The source of this sequence is a woman in her 30s with Graves' hyperthyroidism that later progressed to Graves' ophthalmopathy.

CDR3: CASSLAGVPHEQYF. In DNA, the CDR3 is TGTGCCAGCAGCTTAGCCGGAGTCCCCCACGAGCAGTACTTC. The rearrangement joins TRBV11-3 to TRBJ2-7; D is ambiguous. Germline V lookup: CDR1 SGHNT, CDR2 YENEEA. CDR3 length: 14 residues. The germline V and J ends were trimmed by 1 base and 5 bases, with 12 bases remaining between them.